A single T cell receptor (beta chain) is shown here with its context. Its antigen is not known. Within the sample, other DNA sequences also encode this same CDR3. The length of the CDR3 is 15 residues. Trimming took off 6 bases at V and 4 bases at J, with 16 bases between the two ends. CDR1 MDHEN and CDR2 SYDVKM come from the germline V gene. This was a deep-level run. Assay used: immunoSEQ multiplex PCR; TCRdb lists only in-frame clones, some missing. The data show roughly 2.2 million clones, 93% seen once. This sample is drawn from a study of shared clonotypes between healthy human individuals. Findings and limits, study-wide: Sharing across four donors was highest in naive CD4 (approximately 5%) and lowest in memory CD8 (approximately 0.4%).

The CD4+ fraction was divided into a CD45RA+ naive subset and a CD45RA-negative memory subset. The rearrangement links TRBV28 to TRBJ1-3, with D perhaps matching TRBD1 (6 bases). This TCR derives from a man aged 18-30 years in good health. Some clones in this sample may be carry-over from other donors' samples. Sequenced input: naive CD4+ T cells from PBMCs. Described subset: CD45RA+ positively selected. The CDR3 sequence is CASSPPQGTGNTIYF. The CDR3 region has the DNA TGTGCCAGCAGCCCTCCTCAGGGGACCGGAAACACCATATATTTT.